The T cell receptor beta chain under discussion was sequenced for a study of OX40 agonist ivuxolimab in advanced cancers. For the study in its entirety: The costimulatory receptor OX40 (CD134) was targeted by ivuxolimab, a fully human IgG2 agonistic monoclonal antibody. Intravenous ivuxolimab was administered to patients every 2 weeks at six dose levels: 0.01, 0.1, 0.3, 1.5, 3 and 10 mg/kg. Of the roughly 51 dose-escalation patients, hepatocellular carcinoma was present in approximately 20, melanoma in about 15, renal cell carcinoma in 9 and head and neck cancer in 9. A male proportion of around 83% and a mean age of 60 years, ranging from about 23 to 90, were recorded for the dose-escalation cohort. Patients were allowed to have had prior anti-PD-1, anti-PD-L1 or anti-CTLA-4 therapy, and more than 35% of the dose-escalation patients had been treated with checkpoint inhibitors. Partial responses were achieved by three dose-escalation patients, of whom one had hepatocellular carcinoma and two had cutaneous melanoma. The purpose of peripheral TCRbeta sequencing was to test whether ivuxolimab changed TCR sequence diversity and led to clonal T-cell expansion. The monotherapy dose-escalation portion (N ≈ 52 patients) of the phase I ivuxolimab trial is reported in the paper. Broad study findings and their caveats: Low levels of normalized T-cell clonal expansion were also seen in some patients who did not respond. After ivuxolimab, expanded clones were on average more numerous among CD8+ T cells than among CD4+ T cells. The antigen specificity of the peripheral T cells that underwent clonal expansion was not determined. At doses of 0.1 to 3.0 mg/kg, clonal expansion of both CD4+ and CD8+ blood T cells was observed from baseline to week 6. Partial responders in the 0.1-3.0 mg/kg groups had among the lowest normalized peripheral clonal expansion, especially among CD8+ T cells.

To sequence the TCRbeta CDR3 region, genomic DNA was isolated from the sorted cells. The immunoSEQ Assay was used for sequencing of TCRbeta CDR3 regions. The table was pulled from immuneACCESS by TCRdb, which kept in-frame rearrangements only. Such tables lose some clones; where checked, under half of the loss comes from unresolved V genes, and the rest has no known cause. The table for this sample lists 7,500 to 9,500 clones; more than 75% of them were counted only once. The leading ten clones occupy just under 30% of the sample. Patients with a history of autoimmune disease or receiving systemic immunosuppression were excluded from the trial. Peripheral blood for TCR sequencing was collected from all dose cohorts at baseline, on cycle 4 day 1, and on cycle 7 day 1. Samples were obtained from an open-label, multicenter, first-in-human phase I dose-escalation trial of ivuxolimab. The trial enrolled adults with locally advanced or metastatic head and neck squamous cell, hepatocellular, melanoma or renal cell carcinoma. Before TCR sequencing, CD4+ T cells and CD8+ T cells were sorted from peripheral blood as separate populations.

For this clone: The antigen this receptor binds is unknown. No base-level quality is on record; no much larger clone is a single base apart.

This material consisted of CD4+ or CD8+ T cells sorted from blood, taken in a trial of the OX40 agonist ivuxolimab. The sequence derives from an adult with an advanced solid tumor such as melanoma, head and neck, liver or kidney cancer.

The CDR3 protein sequence reads: CAWSVLPATEAFF. The nucleotide sequence reads as follows: TGTGCCTGGAGTGTACTCCCGGCCACTGAAGCTTTCTTT. The chain uses TRBV30 and TRBJ1-1; no D gene is confidently identified. CDR3 length: 13 amino acids, cysteine to phenylalanine. Just the 39-base CDR3 DNA is kept, in frame starting at base 1. CDR1 is given as GTSNPN and CDR2 as SVGIG, both from the germline V gene (reference sequence). V loses 0 bases of germline sequence and J loses 4 bases, and the interval between the two ends is 9 bases. Reference TRBV30 and TRBJ1-1 proteins supply the regions before and after the CDR3; the full variable domain is: SQTIHQWPATLVQPVGSPLSLECTVEGTSNPNLYWYRQAAGRGLQLLFYSVGIGQISSEVPQNLSASRPQDRQFILSSKKLLLSDSGFYLCAWSVLPATEAFFGQGTRLTVV.